The 29 T cell receptor beta chains below come from one sample, sequenced in a study of PD-1 blockade in mismatch repair-deficient tumors (dated by TCRdb to about 2017). Libraries were made using the immunoSEQ multiplex PCR assay. TCRdb obtained this table from immuneACCESS and retained in-frame rearrangements with V and J assigned. These tables miss some clones; where compared with another copy, unresolved V genes account for less than half of the shortfall, and the remainder is unexplained. Counted in this sample were 90,000 to 130,000 clones; roughly 80% of them appeared once. The top ten clonotypes cover 4% to 5% of the sample. The source material was peripheral blood, sampled approximately 64 weeks after starting pembrolizumab. The receptors stem from an adult with mismatch repair-deficient cancer.

The chain employs TRBV5-1 and TRBJ2-1; 12 positions match TRBD2. After removal of 0 bases from V and 7 bases from J, the junction contained 5 bases not matched to a gene. The CDR3 is 16 amino acids. Germline lookup yields CDR1 SGHRS and CDR2 YFSETQ. The CDR3 DNA is TGCGCCAGCAGCTTGGCGACTAGCGGGAGTGGTAATGAGCAGTTCTTC. This sequence encodes CASSLATSGSGNEQFF. The full variable domain, with the rest looked up from reference TRBV5-1 and TRBJ2-1, is KAGVTQTPRYLIKTRGQQVTLSCSPISGHRSVSWYQQTPGQGLQFLFEYFSETQRNKGNFPGRFSGRQFSNSRSEMNVSTLELGDSALYLCASSLATSGSGNEQFFGPGTRLTVL.

This clone was detected once. This chain links TRBV7-9 with TRBJ1-2, with D possibly matching TRBD1 (5 bases). This CDR3 contains 16 residues. The germline V and J ends were trimmed by 5 bases and 0 bases, with 16 bases remaining between them. From germline, CDR1 is SEHNR and CDR2 FQNEAQ (reference sequence). CDR3 in amino acids: CASSTLRGEANYGYTF. The CDR3 DNA reads as TGTGCCAGCAGCACCCTACGGGGGGAGGCTAACTATGGCTACACCTTC.

The J gene is TRBJ1-1, the V gene TRBV7-2; TRBD1 might be the D (5 bases). The ends were cut back, 2 bases at V and 5 bases at J, with 12 bases in the middle. The CDR3 has 14 residues. CDR1 SGHTA and CDR2 FQGNSA come from the germline V gene. The CDR3 is CASSLRKGETEAFF. The CDR3 bases are TGTGCCAGCAGCTTACGGAAAGGGGAGACTGAAGCTTTCTTT.

The chain has TRBV6-5 and TRBJ2-7, with 10 nucleotides matching TRBD2. With 0 bases clipped from V and 2 bases from J, the junction kept 4 bases outside the gene matches. The CDR3 has 16 residues. Germline loops: CDR1 MNHEY, CDR2 SVGAGI. CDR3 sequence (DNA): TGTGCCAGCAGTTACTCCTCTAGCGGGAGCGCCTACGAGCAGTACTTC. The encoded protein is CASSYSSSGSAYEQYF.

The chain has TRBV19 and TRBJ1-1; the match to TRBD1 covers 8 bases. Germline loops: CDR1 LNHDA, CDR2 SQIVND (reference sequence). The CDR3 is 16 amino acids. Losses at the gene ends were 4 bases for V and 6 bases for J; bases not matched to a gene: 13. CDR3 nucleotide sequence: TGTGCCAGTAGTACCGGATGGACAGGGCTAGGCTCTGAAGCTTTCTTT. Translation gives CASSTGWTGLGSEAFF.

The chain uses TRBV9 and TRBJ2-1, with 7 nucleotides matching TRBD1. V gave up 3 bases and J gave up 4 bases; unmatched junction bases: 7. The CDR3 sequence is 15 residues long. Germline V lookup: CDR1 SGDLS, CDR2 YYNGEE. CDR3 nucleotide sequence: TGTGCCAGCAGCGCAACAGACAGGGTTTACAATGAGCAGTTCTTC. Protein: CASSATDRVYNEQFF.

The genes are TRBV18 and TRBJ2-3; D not resolved. There are 12 residues in the CDR3. The V end was cut by 2 bases, the J end by 2 bases, with 2 bases between. CDR1 KGHSH and CDR2 LQKENI come from the germline V gene. The CDR3 coding sequence is TGTGCCAGCTCACCAGTCACAGATACGCAGTATTTT. Amino acids: CASSPVTDTQYF.

The J gene is TRBJ2-5, the V gene TRBV7-6; 7 bases fit TRBD2. CDR3 length equals 20 residues. The germline gives CDR1 SGHVS, CDR2 FNYEAQ. After removal of 3 bases from V and 2 bases from J, the junction contained 21 bases not matched to a gene. CDR3 nucleotide sequence: TGTGCCAGCAGCTTCAGATTACACTACCTAGCGGATGGGCATCAAGAGACCCAGTACTTC. Translated, it gives CASSFRLHYLADGHQETQYF.

The rearrangement uses TRBV2 and TRBJ1-2; no reliable D call. CDR1 is SNHLY and CDR2 is FYNNEI in the germline V gene. V was clipped by 3 bases and J by 1 base, with 6 bases between them. The length of the CDR3 is 13 residues. The CDR3 here is CASSEGINYGYTF. The CDR3 coding sequence is TGTGCCAGCAGTGAGGGGATTAACTATGGCTACACCTTC.

The V call is TRBV10-3, the J call TRBJ1-5; D not resolved. Trimming pared 1 base from V and 0 bases from J, leaving 19 bases between. The CDR3 has 19 amino acids. The germline V gene encodes CDR1 ENHRY and CDR2 SYGVKD. CDR3 protein: CAISELPGMNMYSNQPQHF. The CDR3 nucleotides are TGTGCCATCAGTGAGTTACCGGGAATGAACATGTATAGCAATCAGCCCCAGCATTTT.

The rearrangement joins TRBV2 to TRBJ1-1; TRBD1 matches 7 bases. V was pared by 1 base and J by 5 bases, with 10 bases of the junction left unmatched. Germline CDR1 reads SNHLY; CDR2 reads FYNNEI. The CDR3 is 16 residues long. CDR3 sequence (DNA): TGTGCCAGCAGTGAAGGGGGGACAGCTGGTGGGACTGAAGCTTTCTTT. As protein: CASSEGGTAGGTEAFF.

This chain links TRBV7-8 with TRBJ2-1; 7 nucleotides align to TRBD2. Germline V gene lookup returns CDR1 SGHVS and CDR2 FQNEAQ. The CDR3 sequence is 17 residues long. V dropped 0 bases and J dropped 1; count of bases not matched to a gene: 6. The CDR3 nucleotides read TGTGCCAGCAGCTTAGCTCCCGGGAGGATTTCCTACAATGAGCAGTTCTTC. Translating gives CASSLAPGRISYNEQFF.

The chain recombines TRBV2 with TRBJ2-2; 15 nucleotides agree with TRBD2. J lost 6 bases, V lost 5 bases, and 7 bases had no gene match. Germline loops: CDR1 SNHLY, CDR2 FYNNEI. The CDR3 totals 17 residues. CDR3 sequence reads: CASSPGLAGGGSGELFF. In nucleotides, the CDR3 is TGTGCCAGCAGTCCGGGACTAGCGGGAGGCGGGTCCGGGGAGCTGTTTTTT.

V is TRBV7-9 and J is TRBJ2-3; no clear D gene. V lost 0 bases and J 0 bases, leaving 4 bases between the germline ends. The CDR3 is made up of 14 amino acids. Per germline, CDR1 SEHNR and CDR2 FQNEAQ (reference sequence). Here the CDR3 reads CASSLAISTDTQYF. In DNA form, the CDR3 reads TGTGCCAGCAGCTTAGCAATTAGCACAGATACGCAGTATTTT.

The chain carries TRBV5-5 and TRBJ2-1; D call uncertain. Trimming stripped 0 bases from V and 0 bases from J, with 7 bases between. The CDR3 is 15 amino acids. CDR1 is SGHKS, CDR2 YYEKEE, per germline (reference sequence). CDR3 protein: CASSLGRSSYNEQFF. CDR3 coding DNA: TGTGCCAGCAGCTTGGGAAGGAGCTCCTACAATGAGCAGTTCTTC.

This clone was seen only once. The chain is built from TRBV13 and TRBJ2-3, with D maybe TRBD2 (5 bases). CDR1 PRHDT and CDR2 FYEKMQ come from the germline V gene (reference sequence). V gave up 5 bases and J gave up 0 bases, with 21 bases separating them. The CDR3 has 18 residues. DNA for the CDR3: TGTGCCAGCAGCCCATGGGTGCGGGCTACACGTAGCACAGATACGCAGTATTTT. It codes for CASSPWVRATRSTDTQYF.

This CDR3 reads CASSTGLTDSYEQYF. The DNA of the CDR3 is TGTGCCAGCAGCACGGGACTAACTGACTCCTACGAGCAGTACTTC. V is TRBV11-1 and J is TRBJ2-7, with 7 bases identical to TRBD2. The CDR3 sequence is 15 residues long. The V gene end was trimmed by 5 bases and the J gene end by 0 bases; junction bases not matched to a gene: 7. In germline, CDR1 is SGHAT, CDR2 FQDESV (reference sequence).

V is TRBV5-1 and J is TRBJ1-1; D might be TRBD1 (6 bases). This CDR3 is 15 amino acids long. V shed 5 bases and J shed 3 bases, with 17 bases lying between them. The germline V gene encodes CDR1 SGHRS and CDR2 YFSETQ. CDR3 in amino acids: CASRPSSGGYTEAFF. The CDR3 coding sequence is TGCGCCAGCAGGCCATCCTCCGGGGGCTACACTGAAGCTTTCTTT.

This chain connects TRBV25-1 to TRBJ1-1, with 10 bases aligning to TRBD1. The CDR3 totals 15 residues. In germline, CDR1 is MGHDK, CDR2 SYGVNS. V lost 5 bases and J lost 1; bases outside the gene matches: 4. DNA for the CDR3: TGTGCCAGCAGTAGGACAGGGGGAGGGAACACTGAAGCTTTCTTT. Protein sequence: CASSRTGGGNTEAFF.

This clone occurred once. The chain recombines TRBV29-1 with TRBJ2-6; D unresolved. Trimming removed 6 bases at V and 4 bases at J, with 10 bases between. The germline CDR1 and CDR2 sequences are SQVTM and ANQGSEA. The CDR3 spans 13 residues. The chain's CDR3 is CSVGSRGANVLTF. CDR3 in DNA: TGCAGCGTGGGGTCGAGGGGGGCCAACGTCCTGACTTTC. The full variable domain, its missing parts supplied by reference TRBV29-1 and TRBJ2-6, is SAVISQKPSRDICQRGTSLTIQCQVDSQVTMMFWYRQQPGQSLTLIATANQGSEATYESGFVIDKFPISRPNLTFSTLTVSNMSPEDSSIYLCSVGSRGANVLTFGAGSRLTVL.

The chain combines TRBV7-9 with TRBJ2-6; D remains unclear. The germline CDR1 and CDR2 sequences are SEHNR and FQNEAQ (reference sequence). V was clipped by 7 bases and J by 3 bases, with 7 bases between them. The CDR3 totals 13 residues. Here the CDR3 DNA reads TGTGCCAGCACTTCAATTGGGGCCAACGTCCTGACTTTC. Translation: CASTSIGANVLTF.

This clone occurred once. The chain is built from TRBV7-8 and TRBJ2-1; 13 nucleotides agree with TRBD2. The CDR3 covers 15 residues. Germline-derived CDR1 and CDR2 are SGHVS and FQNEAQ. The V and J ends lost 5 bases and 7 bases, in that order; junction bases with no gene match: 5. The CDR3 DNA reads TGTGCCAGCAGCCGGACTAGCGGGAGTGAAAATGAGCAGTTCTTC. Translating gives CASSRTSGSENEQFF.

The chain recombines TRBV7-9 with TRBJ2-1; TRBD2 might be the D (5 bases). The CDR3 is 14 residues long. Germline V gene sequence: CDR1 SEHNR, CDR2 FQNEAQ (reference sequence). V lost 3 bases and J lost 0, with 6 bases in between. For the CDR3, the DNA is TGTGCCAGCAGCTTTGGGAGCTCCTACAATGAGCAGTTCTTC. This translates into CASSFGSSYNEQFF.

This chain connects TRBV11-2 to TRBJ2-5; D uncertain. The CDR3 is 12 amino acids. Trimming removed 0 bases at V and 5 bases at J, with 4 bases between. Germline lookup yields CDR1 SGHAT and CDR2 FQNNGV. This CDR3 is CASSLDRETQYF. CDR3 DNA sequence: TGTGCCAGCAGCTTAGATAGGGAGACCCAGTACTTC. Full variable domain (rest looked up from reference TRBV11-2 and TRBJ2-5): EAGVAQSPRYKIIEKRQSVAFWCNPISGHATLYWYQQILGQGPKLLIQFQNNGVVDDSQLPKDRFSAERLKGVDSTLKIQPAKLEDSAVYLCASSLDRETQYFGPGTRLLVL.

The chain links TRBV6-5 to TRBJ2-7; D is unclear. Germline loops: CDR1 MNHEY, CDR2 SVGAGI. The CDR3 has 13 amino acids. V gave up 6 bases and J gave up 0 bases, with 9 bases separating them. CDR3 amino acids: CASRNPDSYEQYF. The CDR3 DNA reads TGTGCCAGCAGAAACCCAGACTCCTACGAGCAGTACTTC.

The genes are TRBV5-4 and TRBJ1-1, with unresolved D. V was clipped by 5 bases and J by 1 base, with 15 bases between them. There are 15 residues in the CDR3. Germline CDR1 SGHNT, CDR2 YYREEE (reference sequence). As DNA, the CDR3 is TGTGCCAGCAGTGGCCGTTCACTAGGGAACACTGAAGCTTTCTTT. Its translation: CASSGRSLGNTEAFF.

This clone came up a few times. The chain uses TRBV6-5 and TRBJ1-2; tentative D call: TRBD1 (6 bases). This CDR3 comprises 13 residues. CDR1 and CDR2 from the germline V gene are MNHEY and SVGAGI. Trimming shortened V by 0 bases and J by 5 bases, and 7 bases separated the two germline ends. The DNA for the CDR3 is TGTGCCAGCAGTTACTCCCAGGGGTATGGCTACACCTTC. This gives the protein CASSYSQGYGYTF.

V usage is TRBV6-5 and J usage is TRBJ2-7; TRBD2 matches 10 bases. Looked up from germline, CDR1 is MNHEY and CDR2 is SVGAGI. The CDR3 loop spans 15 amino acids. After removal of 5 bases from V and 10 bases from J, the junction contained 14 bases not matched to a gene. Written as DNA, the CDR3 is TGTGCCAGCAGTCCCTCCCGGAGCGGGAGGGCCGAACAGTACTTC. Its translation: CASSPSRSGRAEQYF.

The chain is built from TRBV28 and TRBJ1-1, with D hard to call. V was cut by 5 bases and J by 3 bases, with 13 bases left in between. CDR3 length: 14 amino acids. Germline V lookup: CDR1 MDHEN, CDR2 SYDVKM. The CDR3 DNA sequence: TGTGCCAGCAGTGTGTGGGAAGTCGACACTGAAGCTTTCTTT. As protein: CASSVWEVDTEAFF.